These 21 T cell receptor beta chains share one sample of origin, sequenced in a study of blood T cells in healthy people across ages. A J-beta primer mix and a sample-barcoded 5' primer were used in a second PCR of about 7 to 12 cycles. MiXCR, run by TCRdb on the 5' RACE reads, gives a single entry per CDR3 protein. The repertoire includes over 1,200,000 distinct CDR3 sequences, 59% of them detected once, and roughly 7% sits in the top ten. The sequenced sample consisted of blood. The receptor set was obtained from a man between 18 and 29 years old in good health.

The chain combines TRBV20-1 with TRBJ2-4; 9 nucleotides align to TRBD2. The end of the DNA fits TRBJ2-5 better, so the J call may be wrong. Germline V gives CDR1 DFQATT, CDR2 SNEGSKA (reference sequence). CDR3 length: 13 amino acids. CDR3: CSAERGASETQYF. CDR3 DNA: TGCAGTGCCGAGCGGGGGGCGTCAGAGACCCAGTACTTC.

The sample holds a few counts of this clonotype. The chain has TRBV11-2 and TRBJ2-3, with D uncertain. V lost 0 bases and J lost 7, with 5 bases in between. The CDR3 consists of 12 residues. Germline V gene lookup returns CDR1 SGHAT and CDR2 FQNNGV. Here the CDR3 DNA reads TGTGCCAGCAGCTTAGATCTCAATACGCAGTATTTT. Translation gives CASSLDLNTQYF.

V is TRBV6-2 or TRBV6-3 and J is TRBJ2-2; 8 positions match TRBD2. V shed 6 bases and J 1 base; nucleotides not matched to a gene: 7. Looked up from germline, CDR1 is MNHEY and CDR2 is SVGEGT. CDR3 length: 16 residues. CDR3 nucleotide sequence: TGTGCCAGCAGCAATAGCGGGGATCTGAACACCGGGGAGCTGTTTTTT. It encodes CASSNSGDLNTGELFF.

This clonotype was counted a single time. CDR3 amino acids: CASSPQGGVPSGANVLTF. DNA of the CDR3: TGCGCCAGCAGCCCCCAGGGGGGGGTTCCCTCTGGGGCCAACGTCCTGACTTTC. This chain joins TRBV5-1 and TRBJ2-6; D is perhaps TRBD1 or TRBD2 (7 bases each). This CDR3 spans 18 amino acids. The germline CDR1 and CDR2 sequences are SGHRS and YFSETQ. V was trimmed by 4 bases and J by 0 bases, leaving 17 bases between them.

CDR3 nucleotide sequence: TGTGCCAGCAGTTTTTTTTCCGGGACCGGCGTCTACGAGCAGTACTTC. This codes for CASSFFSGTGVYEQYF. The gene calls are TRBV27 and TRBJ2-5; either TRBD1 or TRBD2 may fit D (5 bases each). The J call may be faulty, since TRBJ2-7 better matches the DNA end. The germline V gene encodes CDR1 MNHEY and CDR2 SMNVEV (reference sequence). The CDR3 extends over 16 amino acids.

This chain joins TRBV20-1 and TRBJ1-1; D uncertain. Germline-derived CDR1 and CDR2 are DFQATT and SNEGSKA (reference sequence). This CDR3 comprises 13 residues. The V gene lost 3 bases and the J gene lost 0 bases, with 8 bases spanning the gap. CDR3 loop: CSASYVMNTEAFF. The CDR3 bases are TGCAGTGCTAGTTATGTTATGAACACTGAAGCTTTCTTT.

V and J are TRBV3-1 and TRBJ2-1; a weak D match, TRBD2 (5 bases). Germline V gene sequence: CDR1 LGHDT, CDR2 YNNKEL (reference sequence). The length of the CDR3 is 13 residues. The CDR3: CAASSGAYNEQFF. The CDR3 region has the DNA TGTGCGGCCTCCAGCGGAGCCTACAATGAGCAGTTCTTC.

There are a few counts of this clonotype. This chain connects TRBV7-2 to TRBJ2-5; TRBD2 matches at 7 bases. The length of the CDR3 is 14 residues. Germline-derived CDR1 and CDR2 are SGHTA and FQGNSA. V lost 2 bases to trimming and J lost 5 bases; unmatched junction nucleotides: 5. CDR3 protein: CASSLLGRGETQYF. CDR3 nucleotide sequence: TGTGCCAGCAGCTTACTCGGGCGGGGGGAGACCCAGTACTTC.

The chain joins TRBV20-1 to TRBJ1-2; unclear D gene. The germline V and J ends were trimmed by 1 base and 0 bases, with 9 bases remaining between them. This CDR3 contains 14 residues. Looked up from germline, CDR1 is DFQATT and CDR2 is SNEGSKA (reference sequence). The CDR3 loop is CSARATEANYGYTF. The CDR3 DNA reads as TGCAGTGCTAGAGCGACTGAAGCTAACTATGGCTACACCTTC.

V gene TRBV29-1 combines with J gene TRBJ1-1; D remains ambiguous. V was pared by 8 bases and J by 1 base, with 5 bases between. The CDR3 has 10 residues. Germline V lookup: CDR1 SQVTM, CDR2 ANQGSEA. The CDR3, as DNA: TGCAGCTGGTCGAACACTGAAGCTTTCTTT. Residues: CSWSNTEAFF.

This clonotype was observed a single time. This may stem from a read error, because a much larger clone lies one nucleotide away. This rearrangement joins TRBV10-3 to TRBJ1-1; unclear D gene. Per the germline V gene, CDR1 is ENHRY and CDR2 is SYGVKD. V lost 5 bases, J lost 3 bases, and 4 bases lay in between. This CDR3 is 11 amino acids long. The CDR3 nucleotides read TGTGCCATCAGTCGGGACACTGAAGCTTTCTTT. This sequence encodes CAISRDTEAFF.

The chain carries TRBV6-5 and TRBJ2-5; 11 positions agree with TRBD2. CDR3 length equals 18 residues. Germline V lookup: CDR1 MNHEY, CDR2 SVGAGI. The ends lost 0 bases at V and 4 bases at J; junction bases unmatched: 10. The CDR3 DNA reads TGTGCCAGCAGTTACTCGAAGGGCCGAGGACTAGCGGGAGAGACCCAGTACTTC. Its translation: CASSYSKGRGLAGETQYF.

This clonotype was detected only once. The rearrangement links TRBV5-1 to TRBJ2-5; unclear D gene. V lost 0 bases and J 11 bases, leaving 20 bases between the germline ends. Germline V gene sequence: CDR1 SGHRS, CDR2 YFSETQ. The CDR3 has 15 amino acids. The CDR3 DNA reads TGCGCCAGCAGCTTGGTTAGGGCTAACTACAATGAGCAGTACTTC. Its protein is CASSLVRANYNEQYF.

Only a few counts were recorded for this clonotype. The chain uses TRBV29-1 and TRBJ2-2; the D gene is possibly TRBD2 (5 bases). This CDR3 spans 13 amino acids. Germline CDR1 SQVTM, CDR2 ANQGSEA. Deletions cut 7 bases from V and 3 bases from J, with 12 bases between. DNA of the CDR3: TGCAGCGGTGTAGCGAGAGACACCGGGGAGCTGTTTTTT. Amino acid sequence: CSGVARDTGELFF.

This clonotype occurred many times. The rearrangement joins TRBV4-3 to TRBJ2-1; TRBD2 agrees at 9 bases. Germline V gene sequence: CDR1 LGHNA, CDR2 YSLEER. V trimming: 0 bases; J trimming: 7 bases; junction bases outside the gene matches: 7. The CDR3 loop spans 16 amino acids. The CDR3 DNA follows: TGCGCCAGCAGCCAAGACGCTAGCGGGATACTGAATGAGCAGTTCTTC. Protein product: CASSQDASGILNEQFF.

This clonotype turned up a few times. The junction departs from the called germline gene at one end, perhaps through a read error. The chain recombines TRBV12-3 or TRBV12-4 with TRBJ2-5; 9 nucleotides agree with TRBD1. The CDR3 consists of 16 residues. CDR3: CASSIAGTGNGETQYF. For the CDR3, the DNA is TGTGCCAGCAGTATCGCCGGGACAGGGAACGGAGAGACCCAGTACTTT.

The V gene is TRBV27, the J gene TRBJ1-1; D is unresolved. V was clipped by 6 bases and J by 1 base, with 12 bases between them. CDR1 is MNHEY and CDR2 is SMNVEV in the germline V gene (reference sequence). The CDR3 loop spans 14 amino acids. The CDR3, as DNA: TGTGCCAGCAGACTTGGGGTTTCGAACACTGAAGCTTTCTTT. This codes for CASRLGVSNTEAFF.

The CDR3, as DNA: TGTGCCAGCAGGATGGGGGGTAATAATGAAAAACTGTTTTTT. It is translated as CASRMGGNNEKLFF. The V gene is TRBV7-9, the J gene TRBJ1-4; D possibly corresponds to TRBD1 (5 bases). This CDR3 comprises 14 residues. In germline, CDR1 is SEHNR, CDR2 FQNEAQ (reference sequence). Trimming took 6 bases from V and 4 from J, leaving 12 bases between them.

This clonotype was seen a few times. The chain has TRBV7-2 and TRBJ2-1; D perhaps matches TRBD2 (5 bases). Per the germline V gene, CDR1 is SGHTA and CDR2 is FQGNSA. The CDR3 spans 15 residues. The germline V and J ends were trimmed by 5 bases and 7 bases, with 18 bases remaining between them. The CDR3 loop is CASSPFHGLANEQFF. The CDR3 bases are TGTGCCAGCAGCCCCTTCCACGGGCTAGCAAATGAGCAGTTCTTC.

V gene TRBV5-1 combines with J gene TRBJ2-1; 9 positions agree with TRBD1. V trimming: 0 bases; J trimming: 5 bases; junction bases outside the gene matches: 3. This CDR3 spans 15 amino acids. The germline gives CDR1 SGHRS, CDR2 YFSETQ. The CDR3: CASSLVQGANNEQFF. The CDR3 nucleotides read TGCGCCAGCAGCTTGGTACAGGGGGCGAACAATGAGCAGTTCTTC.

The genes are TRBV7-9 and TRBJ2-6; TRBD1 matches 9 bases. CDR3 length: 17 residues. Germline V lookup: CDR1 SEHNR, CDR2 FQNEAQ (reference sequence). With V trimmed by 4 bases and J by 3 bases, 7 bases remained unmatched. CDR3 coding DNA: TGTGCCAGCAGCTCCGGTACAGGGGGCGGTGGGGCCAACGTCCTGACTTTC. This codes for CASSSGTGGGGANVLTF.